This T cell receptor beta chain was captured by sequencing in a study of blood T cells in healthy people across ages. Germline V gene data show CDR1 as SQVTM and CDR2 as ANQGSEA. The CDR3 extends over 14 amino acids. With a J-beta primer mix and a sample-barcoded 5' primer, a second PCR ran about 7 to 12 cycles. Researchers report that a template-switch adaptor with 12 random nucleotides tagged each cDNA molecule. TCRdb reprocessed the 5' RACE reads with MiXCR, giving one entry per CDR3 protein. The table lists around 1.7 million distinct CDR3 sequences, 28% of them singletons. The rearrangement joins TRBV29-1 to TRBJ2-1, with D tentatively TRBD2 (6 bases). TRBJ2-7 explains the end of the DNA better; the J call may be wrong. Sequencing was done on a sample of blood. The origin of this receptor is a woman in her twenties or thirties in good health. The CDR3 protein is CSVEGISSYNEQYF. In DNA form, the CDR3 reads TGCAGCGTGGAGGGGATTAGCTCCTACAATGAGCAGTACTTC.